This TCR beta chain was profiled in a study of cytomegalovirus exposure and HLA in healthy donors. Study as a whole: A data release that came early held some 84 million unique TCRs from HLA-typed donors. Whole-study results and caveats: Presence/absence analyses assumed roughly uniform sequencing depth across donors, which may not hold. Listed as cytomegalovirus-associated were around 160 TCR beta chains.

Use of 60 Vbeta and 13 Jbeta primers characterized the PCR. Profiling relied on immunoSEQ multiplex PCR, and the TCRdb table lists in-frame clones only, not all of them. Of under 200,000 clones in the sample, approximately 80% are singletons; the top ten hold around 0.8%. The CDR3 contains 16 residues. The germline CDR1 and CDR2 sequences are MDHEN and SYDVKM. V dropped 3 bases and J dropped 3; count of bases not matched to a gene: 9. Details on this clone: The antigen is unknown.

V gene TRBV28 combines with J gene TRBJ1-2, with 8 bases aligning to TRBD1. Sequencing used PBMCs. This TCR was sampled from a woman younger than 35 in good health and CMV-seronegative. The CDR3: CASSFSRGRLDYGYTF. The CDR3, as DNA: TGTGCCAGCAGTTTTTCCAGGGGGCGACTGGACTATGGCTACACCTTC.